The next 20 T cell receptor beta chains were all read from a single sample in a study of identical twins. MiXCR, applied by TCRdb to the 5' RACE reads, yields one record per CDR3 protein. The top ten hold around 0.25% of the sample, which has 1,800,000 or so distinct CDR3 sequences, about 31% seen once. Sequencing input: cord blood. These receptors originate from a newborn girl in good health.

This chain joins TRBV20-1 and TRBJ2-5; no clear D gene. Per germline, CDR1 DFQATT and CDR2 SNEGSKA (reference sequence). This CDR3 is built from 13 residues. V was cut by 3 bases and J by 4 bases, with 12 bases left in between. As DNA, the CDR3 is TGCAGTGCTAGGAAAACCATAAGAGAGACCCAGTACTTC. Translation: CSARKTIRETQYF.

The V gene is TRBV2, the J gene TRBJ2-3, with 12 bases matching TRBD2. Germline values: CDR1 SNHLY, CDR2 FYNNEI. V trimming: 7 bases; J trimming: 6 bases; junction bases outside the gene matches: 8. CDR3 length: 15 residues. Written as DNA, the CDR3 is TGTGCCAGCAAACGACTAGCGGGAGCTGGGGATACGCAGTATTTT. It translates to CASKRLAGAGDTQYF.

This clonotype has a handful of counts. The chain links TRBV11-2 to TRBJ2-3; tentative D call: TRBD2 (5 bases). This CDR3 region has 14 residues. The germline V and J ends were trimmed by 5 bases and 6 bases, with 15 bases remaining between them. The germline gives CDR1 SGHAT, CDR2 FQNNGV. This CDR3 reads CASSRGSREDTQYF. The CDR3 DNA follows: TGTGCCAGCAGCCGCGGGTCACGCGAGGATACGCAGTATTTT.

V usage is TRBV6-1 and J usage is TRBJ1-6; 7 nucleotides align to TRBD1. Germline assignment: CDR1 MNHNS and CDR2 SASEGT. The CDR3 extends over 18 amino acids. Germline trimming cut 5 bases from V and 2 bases from J; bases unmatched to any gene: 12. The CDR3 DNA reads TGTGCCAGCAGTCGTACAGGGGAGATCCTCACCTATAATTCACCCCTCCACTTT. This gives the protein CASSRTGEILTYNSPLHF.

This clonotype was seen a handful of times. The chain carries TRBV10-3 and TRBJ2-3; either TRBD1 or TRBD2 may fit D (6 bases each). The germline V gene has CDR1 ENHRY and CDR2 SYGVKD. CDR3 length: 14 residues. V was shortened by 9 bases and J by 2 bases, with 15 bases between the two germline ends. This CDR3 reads CAMGGGGFTDTQYF. The CDR3 bases are TGTGCCATGGGGGGTGGGGGCTTCACAGATACGCAGTATTTT.

The sample holds a few counts of this clonotype. This chain joins TRBV18 and TRBJ2-4, with 7 nucleotides matching TRBD1. J gave up 1 base and V 9 bases, and 6 bases lay outside the gene matches. The length of the CDR3 is 14 residues. Germline assignment: CDR1 KGHSH and CDR2 LQKENI. The CDR3 sequence: CASSRGPAKNIQYF. The CDR3 nucleotides read TGTGCCAGTTCTAGGGGGCCGGCCAAAAACATTCAGTACTTC.

The chain carries TRBV20-1 and TRBJ2-7, with 12 bases identical to TRBD2. Germline values: CDR1 DFQATT, CDR2 SNEGSKA (reference sequence). This CDR3 contains 17 residues. J gave up 2 bases and V 0 bases, and 8 bases lay outside the gene matches. This CDR3 reads CSARDLALAGGAYEQYF. The DNA for the CDR3 is TGCAGTGCTAGAGATCTCGCACTAGCGGGGGGAGCCTACGAGCAGTACTTC.

CDR3 region: CSARGEGNSPLHF. For the CDR3, the DNA is TGCAGTGCTAGGGGGGAGGGCAATTCACCCCTCCACTTT. The chain uses TRBV20-1 and TRBJ1-6; weak D call: TRBD1 (5 bases). Germline V lookup: CDR1 DFQATT, CDR2 SNEGSKA (reference sequence). V dropped 3 bases and J dropped 7 bases, with 10 bases sitting between them. The CDR3 covers 13 residues.

This clonotype showed up just a few times. V is TRBV3-1 and J is TRBJ2-1, with 13 bases fitting TRBD2. The J call may be mistaken, given a closer DNA end match to TRBJ2-7. Germline V gives CDR1 LGHDT, CDR2 YNNKEL (reference sequence). The length of the CDR3 is 14 residues. CDR3 region: CASSTSGGANEQYF. The CDR3 nucleotides read TGTGCCAGCAGCACTAGCGGGGGGGCCAATGAGCAGTACTTC.

This chain uses TRBV4-1 with TRBJ2-2; 8 nucleotides agree with TRBD1. The V gene's germline CDR1 is MGHRA and CDR2 YSYEKL. The CDR3 covers 17 residues. Unmatched junction bases numbered 9, after V lost 4 bases and J lost 2 bases. The CDR3 coding sequence is TGCGCCAGCAGCCTACGAGCAGACAGGGGTAACACCGGGGAGCTGTTTTTT. It specifies CASSLRADRGNTGELFF.

A note on this clonotype: Since a much larger clone is just one base distant, this may be a read error. The V and J genes are TRBV12-3 or TRBV12-4 and TRBJ2-3; 10 bases map to TRBD2. The V segment lost 5 bases and the J segment 4 bases; nucleotides outside the gene matches: 6. CDR3 length equals 15 residues. CDR3 in DNA: TGTGCCAGCAGTCCGGGACTAGCGAGGGCAGATACGCAGTATTTT. It specifies CASSPGLARADTQYF.

A single count supports this clonotype. The chain combines TRBV24-1 with TRBJ2-5; a weak D match, TRBD2 (5 bases). Trimming shortened V by 1 base and J by 11 bases, and 16 bases separated the two germline ends. The V gene's germline CDR1 is KGHDR and CDR2 SFDVKD. The CDR3 runs 14 residues. CDR3 sequence: CATSDLGRHNEQYF. The CDR3 coding sequence is TGTGCCACCAGTGATTTAGGGAGACACAATGAGCAGTACTTC.

This clonotype showed up just a few times. The CDR3 sequence is CATRREGAIEQYF. CDR3 coding DNA: TGTGCCACCCGGAGGGAGGGGGCGATTGAGCAGTACTTC. This chain uses TRBV6-6 with TRBJ2-7, with D perhaps being TRBD1 or TRBD2 (7 bases each). Germline V CDR1 and CDR2: MNHNY, SVGAGI (reference sequence). V shed 10 bases and J shed 7 bases, with 20 bases lying between them. The CDR3 covers 13 residues.

This clonotype was seen repeatedly, ten times or more. The chain carries TRBV20-1 and TRBJ2-7; D is undetermined. The V and J ends lost 2 bases and 5 bases respectively, with 16 bases between them. The CDR3 is 14 residues long. The germline V gene has CDR1 DFQATT and CDR2 SNEGSKA (reference sequence). The CDR3 here is CSARPASWSNEQYF. CDR3 DNA sequence: TGCAGTGCTAGACCGGCTAGTTGGTCTAACGAGCAGTACTTC.

This clonotype was detected ten times or more. The V gene is TRBV10-3, the J gene TRBJ1-2; a weak D match, TRBD1 (5 bases). This CDR3 spans 12 amino acids. V lost 10 bases to trimming and J lost 6 bases, with 15 bases between them. Germline assignment: CDR1 ENHRY and CDR2 SYGVKD. The CDR3 sequence is CATRRVSNGYTF. The CDR3, as DNA: TGTGCCACGCGCAGGGTATCGAATGGCTACACCTTC.

The sample holds one count of this clonotype. This chain uses TRBV12-3 or TRBV12-4 with TRBJ2-7, with 7 bases identical to TRBD1. The CDR3 spans 13 residues. The V segment lost 6 bases and the J segment 9 bases; nucleotides outside the gene matches: 11. The CDR3 DNA sequence: TGTGCCAGCAGCCCCGTGGGGACAGTAGTGCAGTACTTC. Translating it yields CASSPVGTVVQYF.

The chain uses TRBV3-1 and TRBJ1-6, with D possibly matching TRBD1 (6 bases). CDR3 size: 15 residues. The germline V and J ends were trimmed by 0 bases and 8 bases, with 11 bases remaining between them. Germline V gives CDR1 LGHDT, CDR2 YNNKEL (reference sequence). CDR3 DNA: TGTGCCAGCAGCCAAGACTCTACAGGGTATTCACCCCTCCACTTT. Encoded protein: CASSQDSTGYSPLHF.

This clonotype has more than one count but fewer than ten. At one end the junction does not follow the germline gene, possibly because of a read error. The chain combines TRBV5-6 with TRBJ2-7; the match to TRBD1 covers 9 bases. This CDR3 is 15 amino acids long. Germline V gene sequence: CDR1 SGHDT, CDR2 YYEEEE. CDR3: CSSSLDWDRDYEQYF. The CDR3 DNA follows: TGTTCCAGCAGCTTGGATTGGGACAGGGACTACGAGCAGTACTTC.

This clonotype has ten or more counts. CDR3 region: CASSPTSNQPQHF. For the CDR3, the DNA is TGTGCCAGCAGCCCTACCTCAAATCAGCCCCAGCATTTT. The chain employs TRBV3-1 and TRBJ1-5; D not certain. Germline CDR1 is LGHDT and CDR2 is YNNKEL (reference sequence). CDR3 length equals 13 residues. Trimming cost V 4 bases and J 4 bases, with 8 bases left between them.

This clonotype appeared a few times. The genes are TRBV28 and TRBJ2-4; weak D call: TRBD2 (6 bases). From germline, CDR1 is MDHEN and CDR2 SYDVKM. Deletions cut 11 bases from V and 0 bases from J, with 17 bases between. The CDR3 runs 15 residues. CDR3 sequence reads: CAAAGQALAKNIQYF. CDR3 coding DNA: TGTGCCGCGGCGGGGCAGGCACTAGCCAAAAACATTCAGTACTTC.